This record concerns one T cell receptor beta chain sequence. Its antigen remains unidentified. These data are taken from a study of T cell responses to AZD1222 COVID-19 vaccine. Study-wide findings and caveats: Donors skewed white British and female; clonal diversity was possibly underestimated. With dominance at 160-218 and 743-854, vaccine-associated CD4 TCRs spanned spike. Nearly half of spike-specific TCRs reportedly target unmutated variant regions.

Germline CDR1 reads LNHDA; CDR2 reads SQIVND (reference sequence). The CDR3 has 16 residues. The V gene end was trimmed by 4 bases and the J gene end by 4 bases; junction bases not matched to a gene: 9. TCRdb keeps only in-frame clones here, not all; method: immunoSEQ multiplex PCR. The data hold 130,000 to 150,000 clones, with more than 70% observed a single time. Sequenced material: peripheral blood, taken on day 0 of AZD1222 vaccination. The chain combines TRBV19 with TRBJ1-5; TRBD1 agrees at 8 bases. This receptor was obtained from an adult in good health. CDR3 sequence reads: CASSTGTGWGNQPQHF. DNA of the CDR3: TGTGCCAGTAGTACCGGGACAGGTTGGGGTAATCAGCCCCAGCATTTT. Drawing the rest from reference TRBV19 and TRBJ1-5, the complete variable domain is DGGITQSPKYLFRKEGQNVTLSCEQNLNHDAMYWYRQDPGQGLRLIYYSQIVNDFQKGDIAEGYSVSREKKESFPLTVTSAQKNPTAFYLCASSTGTGWGNQPQHFGDGTRLSIL.